The 6 T cell receptor beta chains below all came from one sample that was sequenced in a study of cytomegalovirus exposure and HLA in healthy donors. Researchers ran the PCR with 60 Vbeta and 13 Jbeta primers. Measured with immunoSEQ multiplex PCR; TCRdb has only the in-frame clones, and not every one. Seen here are some 90,000 clones, about 77% observed once, and the top ten hold around 4%. Material: PBMCs. The receptors were gathered from a male donor in good health and CMV-seropositive.

CDR3 protein: CASSPERTANTEAFF. CDR3 coding DNA: TGTGCCAGCTCACCGGAGCGGACAGCGAACACTGAAGCTTTCTTT. This sequence joins TRBV18 and TRBJ1-1; D may be TRBD1 (6 bases). V lost 3 bases, J lost 1 base, and 12 bases lay in between. The germline gives CDR1 KGHSH, CDR2 LQKENI. The CDR3 runs 15 residues.

The chain has TRBV19 and TRBJ2-3, with 7 bases matching TRBD1. Germline-derived CDR1 and CDR2 are LNHDA and SQIVND (reference sequence). The ends lost 6 bases at V and 0 bases at J; junction bases unmatched: 12. The CDR3 totals 17 residues. The CDR3 loop reads CASSPGTEEASTDTQYF. Written as DNA, the CDR3 is TGTGCCAGTAGCCCAGGGACAGAAGAGGCTAGCACAGATACGCAGTATTTT.

The CDR3: CASSLSLGLAYNEQFF. DNA for the CDR3: TGTGCCAGCAGCTTGTCCCTCGGACTAGCGTACAATGAGCAGTTCTTC. The chain links TRBV5-6 to TRBJ2-1; TRBD2 matches at 9 bases. The length of the CDR3 is 16 residues. The junction had 6 bases not matched to a gene; V was cut back by 1 base and J by 4 bases. Germline CDR1 reads SGHDT; CDR2 reads YYEEEE.

The chain employs TRBV28 and TRBJ2-7; 9 nucleotides align to TRBD2. CDR3 length: 15 amino acids. Germline loops: CDR1 MDHEN, CDR2 SYDVKM. V lost 3 bases, J lost 3 bases, and 6 bases stayed unmatched. CDR3 DNA: TGTGCCAGCAGTTTCTGGTTGACTAGCGGCTACGAGCAGTACTTC. Protein: CASSFWLTSGYEQYF.

This clone occurred a few times. V and J are TRBV5-8 and TRBJ1-2; 8 positions agree with TRBD1. The CDR3 spans 15 residues. In germline, CDR1 is SGHTS, CDR2 YDEGEE. The trim removed 7 bases at V and 3 bases at J, leaving 11 bases unmatched. The CDR3 DNA is TGTGCCAGCCGCGTCGGCCCGGACAGGGACTATGGCTACACCTTC. Translating it yields CASRVGPDRDYGYTF.

This clone was found once. V is TRBV30 and J is TRBJ2-1; 10 nucleotides align to TRBD1. CDR1 and CDR2 (germline): GTSNPN, SVGIG (reference sequence). V shed 3 bases and J 9 bases; nucleotides not matched to a gene: 8. The CDR3 covers 14 residues. The CDR3 region is CAWSGTGERGEQFF. The DNA of the CDR3 is TGTGCCTGGAGCGGGACAGGGGAGAGAGGTGAGCAGTTCTTC. Drawing the rest from reference TRBV30 and TRBJ2-1, the complete variable domain is SQTIHQWPATLVQPVGSPLSLECTVEGTSNPNLYWYRQAAGRGLQLLFYSVGIGQISSEVPQNLSASRPQDRQFILSSKKLLLSDSGFYLCAWSGTGERGEQFFGPGTRLTVL.